This T cell receptor (beta chain) derives from a study of blood T cell repertoires in COVID-19. The V gene lost 2 bases and the J gene lost 0 bases, with 13 bases spanning the gap. The CDR3 is 16 residues long. Germline lookup yields CDR1 SGHTA and CDR2 FQGNSA. Everyone who took part was 18 to 89 years old, and they came from about two dozen US areas. Participants reported their clinical history, and cohort assignment relied on those reports. This clone is a singleton in its sample. Under the authors' procedure: Amplification of reference gene primers was used by the study to estimate nucleated cell counts. This table comes from immunoSEQ multiplex PCR, and its TCRdb copy is limited to in-frame clones, with some not included. From that table come the V and J calls and clone size; the DNA was used to work out D and trimming. Of 250,000 or so clones in the sample, over 80% were seen once.

The specimen was PBMCs or T cells enriched from blood (not recorded which). The rearrangement joins TRBV7-2 to TRBJ1-1; D might be TRBD1 (6 bases). The TCR was taken from a woman in her twenties or thirties with acute COVID-19. The CDR3 spells CASSLQGIGMNTEAFF. DNA for the CDR3: TGTGCCAGCAGCTTACAGGGGATTGGGATGAACACTGAAGCTTTCTTT.